A single sample is the source of the 20 T cell receptor beta chains below, sequenced in a study of shared clonotypes between healthy human individuals. CD45RO-negative, CCR7-selected cells formed the naive CD8 fraction, which excluded terminally differentiated effector memory CD45RA+ cells. TCRdb keeps only in-frame clones here, not all; method: immunoSEQ multiplex PCR. The sample consists of around 1.9 million clones, just under 95% of them appearing once. Sequencing was performed on naive CD8+ T cells from PBMCs. The source is a man between 18 and 29 years old in good health. Some clones in this sample may be carry-over from other donors' samples.

The genes are TRBV14 and TRBJ2-7; TRBD2 aligns across 8 bases. This CDR3 contains 14 residues. Looked up from germline, CDR1 is SGHDN and CDR2 is FVKESK. Unmatched junction bases numbered 6, after V lost 2 bases and J lost 6 bases. The CDR3 sequence: CASSQSGSLSEQYF. Here the CDR3 DNA reads TGTGCCAGCAGCCAAAGCGGGAGTTTAAGCGAGCAGTACTTC.

This chain connects TRBV15 to TRBJ2-4; D unclear. This CDR3 has 13 residues. The V gene's germline CDR1 is LNHNV and CDR2 YYDKDF (reference sequence). The V gene lost 3 bases and the J gene lost 4 bases, with 7 bases spanning the gap. In DNA, the CDR3 is TGTGCCACCAGCAGGAAGGGTAAAAACATTCAGTACTTC. This sequence encodes CATSRKGKNIQYF.

The chain carries TRBV9 and TRBJ2-1; 7 bases map to TRBD2. J lost 7 bases, V lost 4 bases, and 8 bases had no gene match. CDR1 SGDLS and CDR2 YYNGEE come from the germline V gene. This CDR3 is built from 14 residues. CDR3 protein: CASSQRDPTNEQFF. In DNA form, the CDR3 reads TGTGCCAGCAGCCAGCGGGACCCAACGAATGAGCAGTTCTTC.

V and J are TRBV27 and TRBJ2-7, with a possible D match to TRBD1 (6 bases). This CDR3 contains 15 residues. Per germline, CDR1 MNHEY and CDR2 SMNVEV (reference sequence). Trimming removed 4 bases from V and 0 bases from J, with 13 bases in between. CDR3 coding DNA: TGTGCCAGCAGTTCCAGGGGCCCTAGCTCCTACGAGCAGTACTTC. It specifies CASSSRGPSSYEQYF.

This clone appeared a single time. The chain is built from TRBV19 and TRBJ2-1; weak D call: TRBD2 (5 bases). V lost 2 bases to trimming and J lost 0 bases, with 11 bases between them. The CDR3 contains 16 residues. Per germline, CDR1 LNHDA and CDR2 SQIVND (reference sequence). CDR3 region: CASSISLESSYNEQFF. CDR3 nucleotides: TGTGCCAGTAGTATATCACTAGAGAGCTCCTACAATGAGCAGTTCTTC.

The chain joins TRBV19 to TRBJ1-2; 7 bases fit TRBD1. V gave up 3 bases and J gave up 6 bases; unmatched junction bases: 7. Germline V gives CDR1 LNHDA, CDR2 SQIVND (reference sequence). The CDR3 runs to 14 residues. The CDR3 coding sequence is TGTGCCAGTAGTATGGGCCTAAGGGGGCATGGCTACACCTTC. It encodes CASSMGLRGHGYTF. The full variable domain, completed using reference TRBV19 and TRBJ1-2, is DGGITQSPKYLFRKEGQNVTLSCEQNLNHDAMYWYRQDPGQGLRLIYYSQIVNDFQKGDIAEGYSVSREKKESFPLTVTSAQKNPTAFYLCASSMGLRGHGYTFGSGTRLTVV.

The CDR3 sequence is CASSFGQGVNNEQFF. As DNA, the CDR3 is TGTGCCAGCAGCTTTGGACAGGGGGTTAACAATGAGCAGTTCTTC. This sequence joins TRBV7-9 and TRBJ2-1, with 10 nucleotides matching TRBD1. The V gene's germline CDR1 is SEHNR and CDR2 FQNEAQ (reference sequence). This CDR3 region has 15 residues. The ends lost 3 bases at V and 5 bases at J; junction bases unmatched: 4.

CDR3 in amino acids: CASSLGTGSGETQYF. The CDR3 coding sequence is TGTGCCAGCAGTTTAGGGACAGGGAGCGGCGAGACCCAGTACTTC. The chain recombines TRBV27 with TRBJ2-5; 9 bases align to TRBD1. V lost 2 bases, J lost 5 bases, and 6 bases stayed unmatched. This CDR3 spans 15 amino acids. Germline CDR1 is MNHEY and CDR2 is SMNVEV (reference sequence).

The V gene is TRBV7-2, the J gene TRBJ2-7; no definite D call. The CDR3 is 14 residues long. Germline V gene sequence: CDR1 SGHTA, CDR2 FQGNSA. V was cut by 4 bases and J by 2 bases, with 12 bases left in between. The DNA for the CDR3 is TGTGCCAGCAGCTCGCGAGACGTTCCCTACGAGCAGTACTTC. It is translated as CASSSRDVPYEQYF.

The rearrangement joins TRBV27 to TRBJ2-7; D not certain. CDR3 length equals 14 residues. Trimming removed 4 bases at V and 0 bases at J, with 10 bases between. Germline-derived CDR1 and CDR2 are MNHEY and SMNVEV (reference sequence). The CDR3 sequence is CASSSWQLSYEQYF. The DNA for the CDR3 is TGTGCCAGCAGTTCATGGCAGCTCTCCTACGAGCAGTACTTC.

Here the CDR3 DNA reads TGTGCCAGCCAGCCCGGACTAGCGGTATACAATGAGCAGTTCTTC. This encodes CASQPGLAVYNEQFF. The genes are TRBV11-2 and TRBJ2-1; 10 bases are a match to TRBD2. V lost 8 bases and J lost 4; bases outside the gene matches: 8. The CDR3 sequence is 15 residues long. The germline CDR1 and CDR2 sequences are SGHAT and FQNNGV.

On this clone itself: This CDR3 is also generated by other DNA sequences in the sample. The rearrangement joins TRBV9 to TRBJ2-7; D ambiguous. V lost 3 bases and J 5 bases, leaving 6 bases between the germline ends. CDR3 length: 11 amino acids. The germline gives CDR1 SGDLS, CDR2 YYNGEE. The CDR3 DNA sequence: TGTGCCAGCAGCGCTGGAAACGAGCAGTACTTC. Its translation: CASSAGNEQYF.

The rearrangement uses TRBV27 and TRBJ2-7, with TRBD2 matching 7 bases. V was clipped by 9 bases and J by 6 bases; unmatched bases: 11. Germline loops: CDR1 MNHEY, CDR2 SMNVEV (reference sequence). The CDR3 runs to 13 residues. The CDR3 DNA follows: TGTGCCAGTGAGGACTCCCCGGGGGGCGAGCAGTACTTC. Translated: CASEDSPGGEQYF.

On this clone itself: Other nucleotide sequences in the sample specify the same CDR3. The rearrangement uses TRBV9 and TRBJ1-1; D uncertain. Trimming stripped 0 bases from V and 0 bases from J, with 6 bases between. Per the germline V gene, CDR1 is SGDLS and CDR2 is YYNGEE. The CDR3 loop spans 14 amino acids. CDR3 bases: TGTGCCAGCAGCGTAGGACGGTTGAACACTGAAGCTTTCTTT. Translated, it gives CASSVGRLNTEAFF.

The chain links TRBV6-6 to TRBJ2-7; TRBD1 might be the D (5 bases). The CDR3 consists of 12 residues. The V and J ends lost 8 bases and 0 bases respectively, with 8 bases between them. The germline V gene has CDR1 MNHNY and CDR2 SVGAGI (reference sequence). The CDR3 protein is CASSDTSYEQYF. As DNA, the CDR3 is TGTGCCAGCTCGGACACCTCCTACGAGCAGTACTTC.

The chain recombines TRBV28 with TRBJ2-1, with TRBD2 identical over 11 bases. The germline gives CDR1 MDHEN, CDR2 SYDVKM. The CDR3 covers 16 residues. V shed 2 bases and J 2 bases; nucleotides not matched to a gene: 2. This CDR3 is CASSLVLAGAYNEQFF. DNA of the CDR3: TGTGCCAGCAGTTTAGTACTAGCGGGAGCCTACAATGAGCAGTTCTTC.

V gene TRBV2 combines with J gene TRBJ2-1, with 15 bases matching TRBD2. CDR1 SNHLY and CDR2 FYNNEI come from the germline V gene. Germline trimming cut 6 bases from V and 0 bases from J; bases unmatched to any gene: 6. This CDR3 is 18 amino acids long. The CDR3 DNA is TGTGCCAGCAGGCTGGGACTAGCGGGAGGCAGCTCCTACAATGAGCAGTTCTTC. Translated, it gives CASRLGLAGGSSYNEQFF.

This chain joins TRBV15 and TRBJ2-3; 10 bases map to TRBD2. Germline V CDR1 and CDR2: LNHNV, YYDKDF (reference sequence). V lost 3 bases to trimming and J lost 0 bases; unmatched junction nucleotides: 15. The CDR3 runs to 20 residues. CDR3 sequence: CATSSRLGGTSGTSTDTQYF. CDR3 bases: TGTGCCACCAGCAGCCGCCTGGGGGGAACTAGCGGGACTAGCACAGATACGCAGTATTTT.

In DNA form, the CDR3 reads TGCAGCGCCCTCTCTGCTCTCGAGCAGTACTTC. Encoded protein: CSALSALEQYF. The rearrangement joins TRBV29-1 to TRBJ2-7; D unresolved. Germline-derived CDR1 and CDR2 are SQVTM and ANQGSEA. This CDR3 spans 11 amino acids. The ends were cut back, 7 bases at V and 6 bases at J, with 13 bases in the middle.

The rearrangement uses TRBV27 and TRBJ1-1; weak D call: TRBD1 (5 bases). This CDR3 spans 14 amino acids. V gave up 3 bases and J gave up 4 bases, with 12 bases separating them. Germline V gives CDR1 MNHEY, CDR2 SMNVEV (reference sequence). CDR3 sequence: CASSFFGGATEAFF. CDR3 in DNA: TGTGCCAGCAGTTTTTTCGGGGGTGCCACTGAAGCTTTCTTT.